Listed here are 3 T cell receptor beta chains from one sample, sequenced in a study of T cells in Graves' hyperthyroidism and ophthalmopathy. RNA transcripts served as the template for amplifying TCR beta CDR3 regions. The HTBI primer set served for first-round RT-PCR of the TCR CDR3. TCRdb processed the multiplex PCR reads anew with MiXCR; each CDR3 protein has one entry. The sample includes about 96,000 distinct CDR3 sequences, around 52% of them seen just once. Material: blood. The source of these receptors is a middle-aged woman with Graves' hyperthyroidism.

This clonotype was observed a few times. J is TRBJ1-3 and V is TRBV7-2, with D tentatively TRBD1 (5 bases). Germline V gene data show CDR1 as SGHTA and CDR2 as FQGNSA. With 8 bases removed from V and 0 bases from J, the gap between germline ends came to 20 bases. The CDR3 is 17 amino acids. This CDR3 reads CASSQTTALDSGNTIYF. CDR3 DNA: TGTGCCAGCTCCCAAACGACAGCTCTAGACTCTGGAAACACCATATATTTT.

A word on this clonotype: A read error is likely, as this CDR3 ends without the conserved phenylalanine or tryptophan. The chain uses TRBV29-1 and TRBJ2-5; D may be TRBD2 (6 bases). Germline CDR1 SQVTM, CDR2 ANQGSEA. The CDR3 totals 12 residues. The CDR3 DNA is TGCGGCGTAGGGACTGCGCGGGAGACCCAGTACCTC. It specifies CGVGTARETQYL.

The rearrangement links TRBV9 to TRBJ2-7; 8 nucleotides agree with TRBD2. The CDR3 is made up of 16 amino acids. Germline CDR1 reads SGDLS; CDR2 reads YYNGEE. Trimming cost V 1 base and J 7 bases; bases outside gene matches: 13. The CDR3 region is CASSVPHGGVSGEQYF. CDR3 coding DNA: TGTGCCAGCAGCGTACCCCACGGGGGGGTGAGCGGGGAGCAGTACTTC.